Listed below are T cell receptor beta chains from one sample, sequenced in a study of T-cell reconstitution after alpha-beta-depleted transplantation in children. TCRdb analysed the PCR reads with MiXCR anew, one entry per CDR3 protein. The top ten hold approximately 29% of the sample, which has about 420,000 distinct CDR3 sequences, 15% to 20% seen once. The sample in question was PBMCs, mostly from graft donor cells, obtained 360 days after TCRalphabeta/CD19-depleted stem cell transplant. Source of these receptors: a boy in the first two years of life who had a stem cell transplant for Wiskott-Aldrich syndrome, so the T cells may come from the graft donor. The CDR3 runs from the conserved cysteine through the conserved F or W.

CASSLVTGGNEQFF	TRBJ2-1	TRBV7-2
CASSYAGQGIDEQYF	TRBJ2-7	TRBV7-9
CASSLIRPYEQYF	TRBJ2-7	TRBV11-3
CASKKGADTQYF	TRBJ2-3	TRBV2
CASPPQAGTSYYNEQFF	TRBJ2-1	TRBV2
CSATSPTGGPQETQYF	TRBJ2-5	TRBV20-1
CASSQDFGSGRYYEQYF	TRBJ2-7	TRBV4-3
CSAQDRGYQPQHF	TRBJ1-5	TRBV20-1
CASSEVSTASYEQYF	TRBJ2-7	TRBV6-1
CASSLWTGGPEKLFF	TRBJ1-4	TRBV28
CASSLRGRSYEQYF	TRBJ2-7	TRBV27
CASSLSSRAIRTYEQYF	TRBJ2-7	TRBV27
CASSLDRGLATSRNNEQFF	TRBJ2-1	TRBV11-2
CSVVGLLTPYEQYF	TRBJ2-7	TRBV29-1
CASSEALTSGEQETQYF	TRBJ2-5	TRBV6-1
CASSFRTGYEQYF	TRBJ2-7	TRBV5-1
CSARGRDSLLSVETQYF	TRBJ2-5	TRBV20-1
CASSSLGREKDTQYF	TRBJ2-3	TRBV7-8
CASSSPWGRRNNGYTF	TRBJ1-2	TRBV7-9
CASSFRAGASTGELFF	TRBJ2-2	TRBV27
CASRSGTGGSNTEAFF	TRBJ1-1	TRBV5-5
CASSGVEQGGDYEQYF	TRBJ2-7	TRBV2
CASSLGQVYEFYGYTF	TRBJ1-2	TRBV28
CASSFDFTEAFF	TRBJ1-1	TRBV7-2
CASSPSTSGTSYEQYF	TRBJ2-7	TRBV5-1
CASRDSGGLYNEQFF	TRBJ2-1	TRBV2
CASRETGRHRANNEQFF	TRBJ2-1	TRBV7-8
CASSLDFTYNEQFF	TRBJ2-1	TRBV5-1
CATRRGAEAFF	TRBJ1-1	TRBV11-2
CAISSELSPKAGANVLTF	TRBJ2-6	TRBV12-3/TRBV12-4
CSARTSRDRVTDTQYF	TRBJ2-3	TRBV20-1
CSATGTTKNIQYF	TRBJ2-4	TRBV29-1
CASCLWDRDNEQYF	TRBJ2-7	TRBV7-9
CASSLRTGQADEQYF	TRBJ2-7	TRBV5-1
CASRGTGGISPLHF	TRBJ1-6	TRBV7-2
CASNPNTGELFF	TRBJ2-2	TRBV6-1
CASSPGLAGDPYEQYF	TRBJ2-7	TRBV5-5
CASSHRTSGGLPTTYEQYF	TRBJ2-7	TRBV3-1
CASSQASSDNEQFF	TRBJ2-1	TRBV4-3
CSVGGTGELFF	TRBJ2-2	TRBV29-1
CASTLHQGAGYNEQFF	TRBJ2-1	TRBV6-1
CASSDGQDFPYEQYF	TRBJ2-7	TRBV25-1
CASSSYRGIGELFF	TRBJ2-2	TRBV7-7
CASSSLKGTGDNEQFF	TRBJ2-1	TRBV6-6
CASSRQRSNQPQHF	TRBJ1-5	TRBV6-1
CASSFFSRNYYNEQFF	TRBJ2-1	TRBV5-1
CASSQATSGRLNTQYF	TRBJ2-3	TRBV3-1
CASSLRGGGEQYF	TRBJ2-7	TRBV19
CASSPPWFGELFF	TRBJ2-2	TRBV11-2
CSVDRLADKYGEQFF	TRBJ2-1	TRBV29-1
CASSYRSEAFF	TRBJ1-1	TRBV7-9
CSARDRGNEKLFF	TRBJ1-4	TRBV20-1
CASSFSYTGHPEQYF	TRBJ2-7	TRBV5-5
CSAHYRLGEQYF	TRBJ2-7	TRBV20-1
CATSDFSGLTYNEQFF	TRBJ2-1	TRBV24-1